This T cell receptor (beta chain) was sequenced during a study of cytomegalovirus exposure and HLA in healthy donors. Study-wide points: Later analysis found that TCR beta chains associated with HLA were more clonally expanded than other, equally common chains.

J gave up 2 bases and V 0 bases, and 1 base lay outside the gene matches. Germline-derived CDR1 and CDR2 are MRHNA and SNTAGT. This CDR3 comprises 16 residues. The primer mix had 60 Vbeta and 13 Jbeta primers. Profiling relied on immunoSEQ multiplex PCR, and the TCRdb table lists in-frame clones only, not all of them. The sample shows 40,000 or so clones, around two thirds of them seen only once. As regards this clone: Its antigen is still unknown.

The sequence derives from a woman younger than 45 in good health and CMV-seronegative. This chain joins TRBV6-4 and TRBJ2-3; TRBD2 matches 11 bases. Sequences were obtained from PBMCs. The CDR3 DNA is TGTGCCAGCAGTGACTCGACTAGCGGGAACACAGATACGCAGTATTTT. Translation: CASSDSTSGNTDTQYF.